Below, 24 T cell receptor beta chains from the same sample are listed, as sequenced in a study of shared clonotypes between healthy human individuals. The repertoire was sequenced with immunoSEQ multiplex PCR; TCRdb's copy has only in-frame clones and lacks some. The sample records about 450,000 clones, around 79% being singletons. Sequenced sample: PBMCs. The receptors derive from a woman aged 40 to 50 in good health. Some clones in this sample may be carry-over from other donors' samples.

To note about this clone: A read error may explain this, as a much larger clone is one base away. Different DNA sequences within this sample yield the same CDR3. The rearrangement uses TRBV30 and TRBJ2-3; D gene ambiguous. The CDR3 consists of 12 residues. The germline V and J ends were trimmed by 2 bases and 0 bases, with 3 bases remaining between them. Germline CDR1 GTSNPN, CDR2 SVGIG (reference sequence). The DNA for the CDR3 is TGTGCCTGGAGTACGAGCACAGATACGCAGTATTTT. Its protein product is CAWSTSTDTQYF.

This chain links TRBV5-1 with TRBJ2-4; 12 bases are shared with TRBD2. Germline values: CDR1 SGHRS, CDR2 YFSETQ. Trimming at V came to 0 bases and at J to 8 bases, leaving 9 bases not matched to a gene. This CDR3 is built from 17 residues. Written as DNA, the CDR3 is TGCGCCAGCAGCTTGGGGGCTTCTAGCGGGAGGGCTTACATTCAGTACTTC. Translated: CASSLGASSGRAYIQYF.

J is TRBJ2-7 and V is TRBV5-4; 9 nucleotides agree with TRBD1. Per germline, CDR1 SGHNT and CDR2 YYREEE (reference sequence). The CDR3 is 16 amino acids. V shed 4 bases and J 5 bases; nucleotides not matched to a gene: 13. The CDR3 DNA reads TGTGCCAGCAGCCCAACCCCCGGGACAGGGTTTCACGAGCAGTACTTC. Amino acid sequence: CASSPTPGTGFHEQYF.

The V gene is TRBV28, the J gene TRBJ1-5, with a possible D match to TRBD1 (5 bases). Germline CDR1 is MDHEN and CDR2 is SYDVKM. Trimming left V 2 bases short and J 7 bases short, with 12 bases between. The CDR3 loop spans 14 amino acids. The CDR3 coding sequence is TGTGCCAGCAGTTTAGGGAGGGGAAGGCAGCCCCAGCATTTT. Its translation is CASSLGRGRQPQHF.

J is TRBJ2-2 and V is TRBV29-1; 7 positions match TRBD2. Germline V gene lookup returns CDR1 SQVTM and CDR2 ANQGSEA. The CDR3 has 13 amino acids. With V trimmed by 6 bases and J by 6 bases, 7 bases remained unmatched. The CDR3 bases are TGCAGCGTCCGAGTCGCGGGGGCCGGGGAGCTGTTTTTT. Protein: CSVRVAGAGELFF.

For this clone: At one of its ends the junction is not consistent with the germline gene, which may arise from a read error. This chain links TRBV7-7 with TRBJ2-7; D perhaps matches TRBD1 (6 bases). This CDR3 region has 13 residues. The germline CDR1 and CDR2 sequences are SSHAT and FNYEAQ (reference sequence). In DNA form, the CDR3 reads TGTGCTAGCAGCCCCTCCACAGGGTCCGAGCAGTACTTC. Translated, it gives CASSPSTGSEQYF.

This clone was recorded once. The chain is built from TRBV7-9 and TRBJ2-7; D not resolved. Germline V lookup: CDR1 SEHNR, CDR2 FQNEAQ (reference sequence). This CDR3 region has 12 residues. V was pared by 2 bases and J by 5 bases, with 7 bases between. Here the CDR3 DNA reads TGTGCCAGCAGCTTATCAAGTAACGAGCAGTACTTC. It codes for CASSLSSNEQYF.

The V call is TRBV7-9, the J call TRBJ1-1; possibly TRBD1 for D (5 bases). Germline CDR1 SEHNR, CDR2 FQNEAQ (reference sequence). The CDR3 has 13 residues. Trimming removed 5 bases at V and 5 bases at J, with 12 bases between. This chain's CDR3 is CASSGSGETEAFF. The CDR3 DNA sequence: TGTGCCAGCAGCGGTTCGGGGGAAACTGAAGCTTTCTTT.

This sequence joins TRBV5-4 and TRBJ2-1; D gene uncertain. Per germline, CDR1 SGHNT and CDR2 YYREEE (reference sequence). This CDR3 comprises 13 residues. The germline V and J ends were trimmed by 2 bases and 6 bases, with 9 bases remaining between them. As DNA, the CDR3 is TGTGCCAGCAGCTTACCCCGTTCCAATGAGCAGTTCTTC. Translation: CASSLPRSNEQFF.

This chain joins TRBV30 and TRBJ1-5, with D perhaps matching TRBD1 (6 bases). V dropped 5 bases and J dropped 4 bases, with 12 bases sitting between them. The CDR3 runs to 13 residues. The germline V gene encodes CDR1 GTSNPN and CDR2 SVGIG (reference sequence). CDR3 protein: CAWGTRGNQPQHF. The CDR3, as DNA: TGTGCCTGGGGAACCAGGGGTAATCAGCCCCAGCATTTT.

This rearrangement joins TRBV14 to TRBJ1-2; unclear D gene. Germline V CDR1 and CDR2: SGHDN, FVKESK. The length of the CDR3 is 12 residues. V lost 4 bases to trimming and J lost 3 bases, with 6 bases between them. CDR3 in amino acids: CASSPNDYGYTF. CDR3 in DNA: TGTGCCAGCAGCCCGAATGACTATGGCTACACCTTC. Full variable domain (outside the CDR3, taken from reference TRBV14 and TRBJ1-2): EAGVTQFPSHSVIEKGQTVTLRCDPISGHDNLYWYRRVMGKEIKFLLHFVKESKQDESGMPNNRFLAERTGGTYSTLKVQPAELEDSGVYFCASSPNDYGYTFGSGTRLTVV.

To note about this clone: This sequence may be a read error, since a much larger clone differs from it by one base. Other DNA sequences from this sample encode an identical CDR3 as well. The chain links TRBV12-5 to TRBJ2-5, with 9 bases lining up with TRBD1. Germline trimming cut 9 bases from V and 5 bases from J; bases unmatched to any gene: 10. Per the germline V gene, CDR1 is LGHNT and CDR2 is FRNRAP. This CDR3 contains 14 residues. The CDR3, as DNA: TGTGCTAGCGCCCCCAGGACAGGGGCCGAGACCCAGTACTTC. It codes for CASAPRTGAETQYF.

The V call is TRBV6-6, the J call TRBJ2-2; no reliable D call. In germline, CDR1 is MNHNY, CDR2 SVGAGI (reference sequence). The CDR3 is 16 residues long. Trimming took 6 bases from V and 0 from J, leaving 14 bases between them. CDR3 DNA sequence: TGTGCCAGCAGGGATACCGCTATAACGAACACCGGGGAGCTGTTTTTT. Protein: CASRDTAITNTGELFF.

The chain is built from TRBV4-1 and TRBJ1-4; 8 bases are shared with TRBD1. Trimming cost V 1 base and J 7 bases; bases outside gene matches: 8. The CDR3 sequence is 16 residues long. The V gene's germline CDR1 is MGHRA and CDR2 YSYEKL. CDR3 coding DNA: TGCGCCAGCAGCCAAGTACGGACAGGGTTCGGTGAAAAACTGTTTTTT. This sequence encodes CASSQVRTGFGEKLFF.

The J gene is TRBJ2-1, the V gene TRBV25-1; 7 nucleotides match TRBD2. The germline CDR1 and CDR2 sequences are MGHDK and SYGVNS. The V gene end was trimmed by 5 bases and the J gene end by 5 bases; junction bases not matched to a gene: 3. The CDR3 sequence is 13 residues long. The CDR3 here is CASSPGRHNEQFF. The CDR3 DNA reads as TGTGCCAGCAGTCCCGGGAGGCACAATGAGCAGTTCTTC.

The chain couples TRBV5-4 to TRBJ2-5; no firm D call. This CDR3 is built from 13 residues. From germline, CDR1 is SGHNT and CDR2 YYREEE (reference sequence). Trimming pared 1 base from V and 2 bases from J, leaving 6 bases between. The CDR3 nucleotides are TGTGCCAGCAGCTTGAGACAACAAGAGACCCAGTACTTC. This encodes CASSLRQQETQYF.

The chain employs TRBV4-2 and TRBJ2-4, with D unresolved. Trimming pared 3 bases from V and 0 bases from J, leaving 9 bases between. Germline CDR1 reads LGHNA; CDR2 reads YNFKEQ. The CDR3 covers 15 residues. The CDR3 nucleotides are TGTGCCAGCAGCCACACTTGGATAGCCAAAAACATTCAGTACTTC. It translates to CASSHTWIAKNIQYF.

The chain employs TRBV6-1 and TRBJ2-7, with D unresolved. CDR1 is MNHNS and CDR2 is SASEGT in the germline V gene. CDR3 size: 13 residues. Trimming removed 2 bases at V and 3 bases at J, with 8 bases between. The CDR3 DNA reads TGTGCCAGCAGTGAACAAGACTTCTACGAGCAGTACTTC. This gives the protein CASSEQDFYEQYF.

This clone was detected once. The CDR3 reads CASSFGLTTSYNEQFF. The CDR3 bases are TGTGCCAGCAGCTTTGGGCTCACGACCTCCTACAATGAGCAGTTCTTC. The chain carries TRBV5-8 and TRBJ2-1, with D hard to call. The CDR3 runs 16 residues. Germline lookup yields CDR1 SGHTS and CDR2 YDEGEE. Trimming shortened V by 2 bases and J by 0 bases, and 12 bases separated the two germline ends.

This clone appeared once. The chain joins TRBV7-2 to TRBJ2-1; 12 bases match TRBD2. CDR3 length: 16 residues. With V trimmed by 5 bases and J by 8 bases, 10 bases remained unmatched. From germline, CDR1 is SGHTA and CDR2 FQGNSA. The CDR3 DNA reads as TGTGCCAGCAGCCGTGGACTAGCGGGAAGTTGGTATGAGCAGTTCTTC. The encoded protein is CASSRGLAGSWYEQFF.

This clone occurred many times. The chain has TRBV21-1 and TRBJ1-1; the table's D call, TRBD1, has no DNA check behind it. TRBV21-1 is shown as a pseudogene. The CDR3 runs 17 residues. In DNA, the CDR3 is TGTGCCAGCATCTTCGACAGGGGGCAGGTTATGAACACTGAAGCTTTCTTT. Its protein product is CASIFDRGQVMNTEAFF.

Only one count was recorded for this clone. The J gene is TRBJ2-1, the V gene TRBV15; TRBD2 agrees at 8 bases. The germline V gene has CDR1 LNHNV and CDR2 YYDKDF (reference sequence). V shed 5 bases, J shed 4 bases, and the junction held 10 bases outside the gene matches. The CDR3 is 16 residues long. The CDR3 sequence is CATSGLEVAGYNEQFF. Here the CDR3 DNA reads TGTGCCACCAGCGGTTTGGAGGTAGCGGGATACAATGAGCAGTTCTTC.

This rearrangement joins TRBV9 to TRBJ1-3, with D possibly being TRBD1 (6 bases). With 1 base removed from V and 0 bases from J, the gap between germline ends came to 8 bases. The germline V gene encodes CDR1 SGDLS and CDR2 YYNGEE. This CDR3 has 15 residues. The CDR3 reads CASSVRGSSGNTIYF. The CDR3 region has the DNA TGTGCCAGCAGCGTAAGGGGGAGCTCTGGAAACACCATATATTTT. Full variable domain (missing parts from reference TRBV9 and TRBJ1-3): DSGVTQTPKHLITATGQRVTLRCSPRSGDLSVYWYQQSLDQGLQFLIQYYNGEERAKGNILERFSAQQFPDLHSELNLSSLELGDSALYFCASSVRGSSGNTIYFGEGSWLTVV.

This rearrangement joins TRBV28 to TRBJ2-7; D is perhaps TRBD2 (6 bases). CDR1 and CDR2 (germline): MDHEN, SYDVKM. This CDR3 has 12 amino acids. V was shortened by 9 bases and J by 0 bases, with 9 bases between the two germline ends. The CDR3: CASYSGSYEQYF. In DNA, the CDR3 is TGTGCCAGTTATAGCGGCTCCTACGAGCAGTACTTC.